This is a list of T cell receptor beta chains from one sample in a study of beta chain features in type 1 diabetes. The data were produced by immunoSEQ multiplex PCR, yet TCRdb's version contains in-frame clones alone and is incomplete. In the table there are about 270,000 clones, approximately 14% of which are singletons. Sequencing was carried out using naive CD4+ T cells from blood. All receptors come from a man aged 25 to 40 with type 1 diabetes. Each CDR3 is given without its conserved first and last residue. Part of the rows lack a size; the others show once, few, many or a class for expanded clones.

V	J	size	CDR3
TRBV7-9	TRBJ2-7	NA	ASSLSDRREQY
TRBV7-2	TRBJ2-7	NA	ASSLSGSGSYEQY
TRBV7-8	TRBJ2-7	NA	ASSLGGLAHEQY
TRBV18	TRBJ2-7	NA	ASSPLAELDYEQY
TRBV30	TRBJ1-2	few	AWSGQVEPPV
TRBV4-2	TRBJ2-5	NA	ASSQDGAGRETQY
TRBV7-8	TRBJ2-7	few	ASSSSAYEQY
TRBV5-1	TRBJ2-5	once	ASSLGLAAQETQY
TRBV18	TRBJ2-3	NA	ASSPTAGGPGDTQY
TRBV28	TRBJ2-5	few	ASSLRLAGGQETQY
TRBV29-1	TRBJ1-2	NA	SAGDRGDGYT
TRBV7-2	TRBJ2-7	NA	ASSLGSGRGSYEQY
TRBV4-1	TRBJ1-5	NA	ASSHWPQGNQPQH
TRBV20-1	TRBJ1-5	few	SATGNRPQH
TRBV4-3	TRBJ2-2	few	ASSRTGGTGELF
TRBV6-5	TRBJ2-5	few	ASSYSTSQETQY
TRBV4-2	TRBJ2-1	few	ASSQTTSGGSYNEQF
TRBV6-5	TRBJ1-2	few	ASKNPGSYGYT
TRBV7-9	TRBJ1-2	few	ASSSPGQGNYGYT
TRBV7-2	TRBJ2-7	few	ASSLSGTIYEQY
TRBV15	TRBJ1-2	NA	ATSKEGGYT
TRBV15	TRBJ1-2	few	ATSRRQGPNYGYT
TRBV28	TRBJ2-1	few	ASETNNEQF
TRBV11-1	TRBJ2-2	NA	ASSSPTGELF
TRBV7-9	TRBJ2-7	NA	ASSLVLSGTYEQY
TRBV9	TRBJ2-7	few	ASSAGLAGGGYEQY
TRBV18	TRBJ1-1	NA	ASSPGTGPEAF
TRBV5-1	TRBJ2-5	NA	ASSLNRGPETQY
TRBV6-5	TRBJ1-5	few	ASSITGKQPQH
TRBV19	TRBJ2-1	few	AIYPGTSRRDNEQF
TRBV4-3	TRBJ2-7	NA	ASSQDWVGTLSYEQY
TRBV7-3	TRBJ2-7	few	ASSLGGGNAYEQY
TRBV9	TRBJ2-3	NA	ASNGGTSTDTQY
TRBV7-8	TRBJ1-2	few	ASWDTRIYGYT
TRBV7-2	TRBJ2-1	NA	ASSLVGGGRNEQF
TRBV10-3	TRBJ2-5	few	AISRDRETQY
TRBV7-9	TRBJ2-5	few	ASSLHDVRGY
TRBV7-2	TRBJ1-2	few	ASSLVTVAVNYGYT
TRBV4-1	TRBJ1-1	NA	ASSQSGMNTEAF
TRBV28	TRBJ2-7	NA	AGGTGRWKEQY
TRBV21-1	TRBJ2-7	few	ASSKHTGGYEQY
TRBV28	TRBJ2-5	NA	ASSLGGDRTQY
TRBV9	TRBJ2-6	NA	ASSPDISGANVLT
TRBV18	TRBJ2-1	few	ASSPDRDSYNEQF
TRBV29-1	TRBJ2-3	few	SVSTSTDTQY
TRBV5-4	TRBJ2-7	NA	ASSSGQFGEQY
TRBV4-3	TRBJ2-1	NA	ASSRGTGLVGCSLLTYNEQF
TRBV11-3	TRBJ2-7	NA	ASSSTGHLEQY
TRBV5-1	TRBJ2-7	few	ASSYPGQGAQSLHEQY
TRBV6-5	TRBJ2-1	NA	ASSWTFSYNEQF